Described below is a single T cell receptor (beta chain) sequence and its context. What it binds is not known. The V end lost 3 bases, the J end lost 0 bases, and 6 bases lay between the germline ends. The germline V gene encodes CDR1 MNHEY and CDR2 SMNVEV (reference sequence). This CDR3 is built from 14 residues. The data derive from a study of Ad26.COV2.S vaccination and SARS-CoV-2 variants. General observations from the study: Placebo recipients and vaccine recipients were similar in non-spike TCR breadth. Total responses of T cells may have been underestimated by the analyses of TCR breadth and depth. After vaccination, reports described spike-specific CD8+ and CD4+ T cell responses as showing substantial breadth. The study found higher spike-specific TCR breadth in vaccine than placebo recipients.

Assay used: immunoSEQ multiplex PCR; TCRdb lists only in-frame clones, some missing. The data contain about 350,000 clones, about 92% of them singletons. The source is a human donor who had recovered from COVID-19. Sequenced material: peripheral blood, taken after recovery from COVID-19. The chain is built from TRBV27 and TRBJ1-3; D unclear. CDR3 sequence (DNA): TGTGCCAGCAGTTTTACGGCCTCTGGAAACACCATATATTTT. Translating gives CASSFTASGNTIYF.